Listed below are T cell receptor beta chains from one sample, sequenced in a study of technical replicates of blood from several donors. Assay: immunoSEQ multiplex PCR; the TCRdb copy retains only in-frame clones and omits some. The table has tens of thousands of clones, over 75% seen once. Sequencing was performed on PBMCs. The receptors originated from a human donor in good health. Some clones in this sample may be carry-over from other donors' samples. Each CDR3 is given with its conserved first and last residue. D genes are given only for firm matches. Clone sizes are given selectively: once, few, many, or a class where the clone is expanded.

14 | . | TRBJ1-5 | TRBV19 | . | CASSIARGDQPQHF | TGTGCCAGTAGTATAGCGCGCGGGGATCAGCCCCAGCATTTT
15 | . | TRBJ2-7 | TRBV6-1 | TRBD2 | CASSLRLAGTYEQYF | TGTGCCAGCAGTCTCCGACTAGCGGGAACCTACGAGCAGTACTTC
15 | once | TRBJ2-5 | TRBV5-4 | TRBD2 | CASSYGLAGQETQYF | TGTGCCAGCAGCTACGGACTAGCAGGTCAAGAGACCCAGTACTTC
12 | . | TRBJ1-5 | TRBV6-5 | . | CASSPFNGPQHF | TGTGCCAGCAGTCCTTTTAACGGGCCCCAGCATTTT
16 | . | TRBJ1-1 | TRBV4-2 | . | CASSQDEGRGLTEAFF | TGTGCCAGCAGCCAAGATGAGGGCAGGGGATTAACTGAAGCTTTCTTT
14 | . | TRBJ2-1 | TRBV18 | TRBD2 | CASSPTSGSSEQFF | TGTGCCAGCTCACCAACTAGCGGGAGCAGTGAGCAGTTCTTC
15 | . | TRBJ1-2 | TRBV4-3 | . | CASSQGFFSGYGYTF | TGCGCCAGCAGCCAAGGGTTCTTCTCGGGCTATGGCTACACCTTC
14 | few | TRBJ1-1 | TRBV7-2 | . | CASSFKTGHTEAFF | TGTGCCAGCAGCTTCAAGACAGGCCACACTGAAGCTTTCTTT
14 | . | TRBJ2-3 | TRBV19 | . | CASSIFQGTDTQYF | TGTGCCAGTAGTATTTTCCAGGGTACAGATACGCAGTATTTT
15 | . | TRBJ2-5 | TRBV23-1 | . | CASIPGRMGAETQYF | TGCGCCAGCATCCCGGGACGGATGGGGGCAGAGACCCAGTACTTC
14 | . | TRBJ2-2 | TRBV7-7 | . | CASSSSDWTGELFF | TGTGCCAGCAGCTCTAGCGACTGGACCGGGGAGCTGTTTTTT
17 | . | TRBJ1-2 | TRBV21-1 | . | CASSPRGGQGEKYGYTF | TGTGCCAGCAGCCCCCGAGGTGGGCAGGGCGAAAAATATGGCTACACCTTC
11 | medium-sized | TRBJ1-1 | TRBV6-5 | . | CASSWGREAFF | TGTGCCAGCAGTTGGGGGCGTGAAGCTTTCTTT
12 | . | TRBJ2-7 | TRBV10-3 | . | CAISDRAYEQYF | TGTGCCATCAGTGACAGGGCTTACGAGCAGTACTTC
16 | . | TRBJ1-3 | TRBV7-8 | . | CASSPTSPRVVDTIYF | TGTGCCAGCAGCCCGACCAGCCCCAGGGTTGTAGACACCATATATTTT
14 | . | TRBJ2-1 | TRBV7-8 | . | CASSLRTVYNEQFF | TGTGCCAGCAGCTTACGGACAGTCTACAATGAGCAGTTCTTC
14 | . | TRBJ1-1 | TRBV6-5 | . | CASSSPRENTEAFF | TGTGCCAGCAGTTCCCCGAGGGAGAACACTGAAGCTTTCTTT
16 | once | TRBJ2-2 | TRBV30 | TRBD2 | CAWSVWLAGGTGELFF | TGTGCCTGGAGTGTATGGCTAGCGGGGGGAACCGGGGAGCTGTTTTTT
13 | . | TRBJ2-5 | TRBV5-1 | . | CASSRTRQETQYF | TGCGCCAGCAGCCGAACGCGTCAAGAGACCCAGTACTTC
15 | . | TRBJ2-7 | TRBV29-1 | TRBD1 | CSVGFRGQVSDEQYF | TGCAGCGTTGGGTTTAGGGGGCAGGTTTCTGACGAGCAGTACTTC
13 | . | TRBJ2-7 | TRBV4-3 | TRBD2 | CASSKDREDEQYF | TGCGCCAGCAGCAAAGACCGGGAGGACGAGCAGTACTTC
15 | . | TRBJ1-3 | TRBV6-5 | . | CASSYSGGAGNTIYF | TGTGCCAGCAGTTACTCGGGAGGGGCTGGAAACACCATATATTTT
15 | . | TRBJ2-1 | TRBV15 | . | CATSRDFSRVNEQFF | TGTGCCACCAGCAGAGATTTTTCGAGAGTAAATGAGCAGTTCTTC
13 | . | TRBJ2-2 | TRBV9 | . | CASSGTGAGELFF | TGTGCCAGCAGCGGGACTGGGGCCGGGGAGCTGTTTTTT
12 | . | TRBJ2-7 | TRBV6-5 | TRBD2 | CASSSSGNEQYF | TGTGCCAGCAGTTCTAGCGGGAACGAGCAGTACTTC
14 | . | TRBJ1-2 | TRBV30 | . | CAWIRGGRNYGYTF | TGTGCCTGGATACGGGGGGGACGGAACTATGGCTACACCTTC
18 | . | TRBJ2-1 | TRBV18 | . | CASLPGSIVYRSYNEQFF | TGTGCCAGCCTCCCCGGGTCCATTGTTTACCGATCCTACAATGAGCAGTTCTTC
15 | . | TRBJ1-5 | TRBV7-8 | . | CASSLIPGKNQPQHF | TGTGCCAGCAGCTTAATACCAGGGAAGAATCAGCCCCAGCATTTT
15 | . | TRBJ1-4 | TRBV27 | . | CASSLTGFVHEKLFF | TGTGCCAGCAGTTTAACAGGGTTCGTTCATGAAAAACTGTTTTTT
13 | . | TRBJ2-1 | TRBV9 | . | CASSVDRSREQFF | TGTGCCAGCAGCGTAGACCGGTCTCGCGAGCAGTTCTTC
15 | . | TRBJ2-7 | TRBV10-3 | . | CASHQGRESSYEQYF | TGTGCCTCCCACCAGGGGAGGGAGAGCTCCTACGAGCAGTACTTC
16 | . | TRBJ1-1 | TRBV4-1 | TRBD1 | CASSQGQGGMNTEAFF | TGCGCCAGCAGCCAAGGACAGGGGGGGATGAACACTGAAGCTTTCTTT
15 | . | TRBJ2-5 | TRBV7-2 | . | CASSRGMRDQETQYF | TGTGCCAGCAGCCGAGGGATGCGGGACCAAGAGACCCAGTACTTC
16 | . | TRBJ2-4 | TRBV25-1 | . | CASSDRGTVGVNIQYF | TGTGCCAGCAGTGACCGGGGGACAGTAGGGGTGAACATTCAGTACTTC
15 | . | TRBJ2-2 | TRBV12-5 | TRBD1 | CASGLWTGQNGELFF | TGTGCTAGTGGTTTGTGGACAGGGCAGAACGGGGAGCTGTTTTTT
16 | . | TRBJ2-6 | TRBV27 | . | CASSFTLGGGANVLTF | TGTGCCAGCAGTTTCACTCTCGGTGGTGGGGCCAACGTCCTGACTTTC
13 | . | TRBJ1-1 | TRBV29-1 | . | CSVGGRMNTEAFF | TGCAGCGTTGGGGGCAGGATGAACACTGAAGCTTTCTTT
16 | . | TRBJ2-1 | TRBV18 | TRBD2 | CASSPPLLAGYNEQFF | TGTGCCAGCTCACCACCTTTACTAGCGGGCTACAATGAGCAGTTCTTC
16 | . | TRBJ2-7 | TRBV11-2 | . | CASSPPGGDGSYEQYF | TGTGCCAGCAGCCCCCCCGGAGGGGACGGCTCCTACGAGCAGTACTTC
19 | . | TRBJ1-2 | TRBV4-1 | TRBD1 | CASSQAADRTAAPSYGYTF | TGCGCCAGCAGCCAAGCCGCGGACAGGACCGCCGCCCCAAGTTATGGCTACACCTTC
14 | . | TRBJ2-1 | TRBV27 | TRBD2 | CASRAGYPYNEQFF | TGTGCCAGCAGAGCGGGGTACCCCTACAATGAGCAGTTCTTC
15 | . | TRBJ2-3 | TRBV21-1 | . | CASRGGGQGADTQYF | TGTGCCAGCAGGGGGGGCGGACAGGGGGCAGATACGCAGTATTTT
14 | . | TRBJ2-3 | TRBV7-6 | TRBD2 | CASSLAGGTDTQYF | TGTGCCAGCAGCTTAGCGGGGGGGACAGATACGCAGTATTTT
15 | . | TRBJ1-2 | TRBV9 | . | CASSSKGGGLYGYTF | TGTGCCAGCAGCTCAAAGGGGGGGGGCCTGTATGGCTACACCTTC
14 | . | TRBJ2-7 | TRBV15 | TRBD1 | CATSSRITGAEQYF | TGTGCCACCAGCAGCCGGATAACAGGGGCCGAGCAGTACTTC
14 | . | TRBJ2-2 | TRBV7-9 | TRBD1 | CASSPQGAPGELFF | TGTGCCAGCAGCCCACAGGGGGCCCCCGGGGAGCTGTTTTTT
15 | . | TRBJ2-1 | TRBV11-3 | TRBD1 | CASSLLGGPYNEQFF | TGTGCCAGCAGCTTATTAGGGGGCCCATACAATGAGCAGTTCTTC
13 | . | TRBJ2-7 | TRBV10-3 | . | CAISEDYSYEQYF | TGTGCCATCAGTGAAGACTACTCCTACGAGCAGTACTTC
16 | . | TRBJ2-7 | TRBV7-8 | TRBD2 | CASSLLASGSRWEQYF | TGTGCCAGCAGCTTATTGGCTAGCGGGAGCAGGTGGGAGCAGTACTTC
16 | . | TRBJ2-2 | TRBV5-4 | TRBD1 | CASSYPEGGDTGELFF | TGTGCCAGCAGCTACCCCGAAGGGGGCGACACCGGGGAGCTGTTTTTT
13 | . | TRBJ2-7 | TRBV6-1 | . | CASSLEGLYEQYF | TGTGCCAGCAGCCTCGAAGGACTCTACGAGCAGTACTTC
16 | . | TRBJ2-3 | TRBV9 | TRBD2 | CASSVAGGIRTDTQYF | TGTGCCAGCAGCGTAGCGGGGGGGATCCGCACAGATACGCAGTATTTT